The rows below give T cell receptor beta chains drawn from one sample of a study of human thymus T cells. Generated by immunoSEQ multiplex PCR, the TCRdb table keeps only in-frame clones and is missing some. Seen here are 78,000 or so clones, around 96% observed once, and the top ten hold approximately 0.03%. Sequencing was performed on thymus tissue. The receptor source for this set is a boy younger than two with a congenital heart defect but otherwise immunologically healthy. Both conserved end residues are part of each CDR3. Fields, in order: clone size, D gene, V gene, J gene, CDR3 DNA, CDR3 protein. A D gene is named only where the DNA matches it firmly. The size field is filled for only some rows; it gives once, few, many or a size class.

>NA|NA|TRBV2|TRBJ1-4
TGTGCCAGCAGTGATAAATTAGAAGCCCGTGGGGTGGAAAAACTGTTTTTT
CASSDKLEARGVEKLFF
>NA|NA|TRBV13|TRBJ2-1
TGTGCCAGCAGCTTAGAACGGCTCTTC
CASSLERLF
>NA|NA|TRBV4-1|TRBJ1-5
TGCGCCAGCAGCGATACCGGGACAAAACAGCCCCAGCATTTT
CASSDTGTKQPQHF
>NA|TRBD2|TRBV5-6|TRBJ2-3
TGTGCCAGCAGCTTTCACGCGGGGGGGCCCGGGTTTACAGATACGCAGTATTTT
CASSFHAGGPGFTDTQYF
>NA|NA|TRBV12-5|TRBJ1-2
TGTGCTAGTGGCCGAATCGGAGTTGACTATGGCTACACCTTC
CASGRIGVDYGYTF
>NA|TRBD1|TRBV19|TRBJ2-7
TGTGCCAGTAGTCAGAGACAGGGCATAGAATACGAGCAGTACTTC
CASSQRQGIEYEQYF
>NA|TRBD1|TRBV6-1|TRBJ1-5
TGTGCCAGCACAGGGACAGGGGTATGGCAGCCCCAGCATTTT
CASTGTGVWQPQHF
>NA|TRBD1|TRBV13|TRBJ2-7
TGTGCCAGCAGCTCCCCGAGACAGGGATCTGGCGAGCAGTACTTC
CASSSPRQGSGEQYF
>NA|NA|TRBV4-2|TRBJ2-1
TGTGCCAGCAGCCAAGTTGAGGTTCACTCCTACAATGAGCAGTTCTTC
CASSQVEVHSYNEQFF
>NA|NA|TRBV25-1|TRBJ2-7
TGTGCCAGCGGATTGGGATTCGAGCAGTACTTC
CASGLGFEQYF
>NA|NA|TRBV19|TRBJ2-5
TGTGCCAGTAGTCCGTCGACAGGGACTGAACAAGAGACCCAGTACTTC
CASSPSTGTEQETQYF
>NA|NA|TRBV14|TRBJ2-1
TGTGCCAGCAGCTGGCTACAAGACAGCTCCTACAATGAGCAGTTCTTC
CASSWLQDSSYNEQFF
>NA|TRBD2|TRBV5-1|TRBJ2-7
TGCGCCAGCAGCTTGGTCCCACTAGCGGGAGGGTACTACGAGCAGTACTTC
CASSLVPLAGGYYEQYF
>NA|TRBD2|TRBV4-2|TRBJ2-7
TGTGCCAGCAGCCAAGAACCTAGCGGGAGGGCCGGGGAGCAGTACTTC
CASSQEPSGRAGEQYF
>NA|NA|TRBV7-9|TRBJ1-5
TGTGCCAGCAGCTTAGAAGGTTCCCCCGGGGGCAATCAGCCCCAGCATTTT
CASSLEGSPGGNQPQHF
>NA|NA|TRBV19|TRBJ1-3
TGTGCCAGTAGTATACAACACAGGTCAAACGGCTCCTCTGGAAACACCATATATTTT
CASSIQHRSNGSSGNTIYF
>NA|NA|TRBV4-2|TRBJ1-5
TGTGCCAGCAGCGCCCGGGACGATCCCTACCGTAGCAATCAGCCCCAGCATTTT
CASSARDDPYRSNQPQHF
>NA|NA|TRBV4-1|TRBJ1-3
TGCGCCAGCAGCCAGGTACAGGGCCGCCTGTACCGATCTGGAAACACCATATATTTT
CASSQVQGRLYRSGNTIYF
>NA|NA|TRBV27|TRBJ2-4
TGTGCCAGCACCCCGAGAGGGGCCGTCAAAAACATTCAGTACTTC
CASTPRGAVKNIQYF
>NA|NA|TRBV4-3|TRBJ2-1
TGCGCCAGCAGCCAAGTGGGGGAAGAGCAGTTCTTC
CASSQVGEEQFF
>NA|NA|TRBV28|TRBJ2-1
TGTGCCACCTGGGGTACCCTCGACAATGAGCAGTTCTTC
CATWGTLDNEQFF
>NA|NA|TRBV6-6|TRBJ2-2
TGTGCCAACATTGAGTCCGGGGAGCTGTTTTTT
CANIESGELFF
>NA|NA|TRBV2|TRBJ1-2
TGTGCCAGCAGGGGGCCGGGAAGGGGAGCTAACTATGGCTACACCTTC
CASRGPGRGANYGYTF
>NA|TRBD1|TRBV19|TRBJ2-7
TGTGCCAGTACCGACCTTACAGGGGGACAGTACTTC
CASTDLTGGQYF
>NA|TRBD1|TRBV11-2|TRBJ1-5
TGTGCCAGCAGCTTAGGATACGGACAGGCCAATCAGCCCCAGCATTTT
CASSLGYGQANQPQHF
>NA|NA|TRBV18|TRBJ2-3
TGTGCCAGCTCACCAAGGTCTTATGGACTACGTCACACAGATACGCAGTATTTT
CASSPRSYGLRHTDTQYF
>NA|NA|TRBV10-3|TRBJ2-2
TGTGCCATCAGTTTGGATCTTGGGGCCTCGAACACCGGGGAGCTGTTTTTT
CAISLDLGASNTGELFF
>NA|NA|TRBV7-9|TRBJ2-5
TGTGCCAGCAGCTTAGCTGGCAGGGGAGAGACCCAGTACTTC
CASSLAGRGETQYF
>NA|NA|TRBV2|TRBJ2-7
TGTGCCAGCAGTCCGTTTTCCACAATGCAGGGTTTCCCCTACGAGCAGTACTTC
CASSPFSTMQGFPYEQYF
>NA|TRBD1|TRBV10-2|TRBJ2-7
TGCGCCAGCAGTAAAGGGGGCCTCACCTACGAGCAGTACTTC
CASSKGGLTYEQYF
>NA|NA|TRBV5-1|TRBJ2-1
TGCGCCAGCAGCTTGGAAGCACGGAAGCAGTTCTTC
CASSLEARKQFF
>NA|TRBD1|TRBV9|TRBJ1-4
TGTGCCAGCAGCCCTGTTGGACAGGGAGACGAAAAACTGTTTTTT
CASSPVGQGDEKLFF
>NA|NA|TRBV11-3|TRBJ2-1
TGTGCCAGCAGCAGAGGCCGGACAGATTACTACAATGAGCAGTTCTTC
CASSRGRTDYYNEQFF
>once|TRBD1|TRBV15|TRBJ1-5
TGTGCCACCAGCAGGGGGACAGCTAATCAGCCCCAGCATTTT
CATSRGTANQPQHF
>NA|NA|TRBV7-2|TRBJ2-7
TGTGCCAGCAGCTTTACCCAGGGCCAGACCTACGAGCAGTACTTC
CASSFTQGQTYEQYF
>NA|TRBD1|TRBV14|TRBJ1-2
TGTGCCAGCAGCCCAAACAGGGGGCCGCGCCACTATGGCTACACCTTC
CASSPNRGPRHYGYTF
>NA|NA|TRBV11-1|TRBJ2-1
TGTGCCAGCAGCCACTTTTTGCAGTTACAGTTCTTC
CASSHFLQLQFF
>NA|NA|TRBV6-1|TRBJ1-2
TGTGCCAGTCGACGGGGGGGGCGAAGCTACACCTTC
CASRRGGRSYTF
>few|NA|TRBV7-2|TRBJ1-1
TGTGCCAGCAGCCCCGACGGGGGGGTCAGGAACACTGAAGCTTTCTTT
CASSPDGGVRNTEAFF
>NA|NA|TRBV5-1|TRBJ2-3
TGCGCCAGCAGCTTAAACGATGGGGGGCCCCTCGTCTACACGCAGTATTTT
CASSLNDGGPLVYTQYF
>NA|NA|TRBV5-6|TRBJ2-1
TGTGCCAGCAGCTTGAGGAGGGGGCGGGAGGAGCAGTTCTTC
CASSLRRGREEQFF
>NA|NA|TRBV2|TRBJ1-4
TGTGCCAGCAGCTACAGCGGAAAACTGTTTTTT
CASSYSGKLFF
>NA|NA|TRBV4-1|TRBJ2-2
TGCGCCAGCAGCCAAGGCAGGGGGAACACCGGGGAGCTGTTTTTT
CASSQGRGNTGELFF
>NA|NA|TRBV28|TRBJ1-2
TGTGCCAGCAGCCTGGCGCCAGGGAATGGCTACACCTTC
CASSLAPGNGYTF
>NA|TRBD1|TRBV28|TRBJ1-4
TGTGCCATCGCCCCCCGGGACAGGGGGAAAAAACTGTTTTTT
CAIAPRDRGKKLFF
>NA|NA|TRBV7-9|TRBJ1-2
TGTGCCAGCAGCTTAGCTATCCGACATGGCTACACCTTC
CASSLAIRHGYTF
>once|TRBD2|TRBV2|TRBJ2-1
TGTGCCAGCCAAAGTCGACTAGCGGGAGGGGCGGCGGCTGAGCAGTTCTTC
CASQSRLAGGAAAEQFF
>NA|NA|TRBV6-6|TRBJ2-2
TGTGCCAGCAGTATCGGACGCACCGGGGAGCTGTTTTTT
CASSIGRTGELFF
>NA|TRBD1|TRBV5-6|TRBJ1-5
TGTGCCAGCAGCTTGGTGGGGACAGGGGCGTCAGATAGCAATCAGCCCCAGCATTTT
CASSLVGTGASDSNQPQHF
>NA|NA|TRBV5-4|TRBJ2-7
TGTGCCAGCAGCTTCGATGAGCAGTACTTC
CASSFDEQYF
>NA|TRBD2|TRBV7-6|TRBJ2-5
TGTGCCAGCAGCACAGGGACTAGCGGCGGAGAGACCCAGTACTTC
CASSTGTSGGETQYF
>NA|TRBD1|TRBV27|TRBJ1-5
TGTGCCAGCATGGAGGGGGCTCGAGGCAATCAGCCCCAGCATTTT
CASMEGARGNQPQHF
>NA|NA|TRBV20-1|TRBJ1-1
TGCAGTGCTCTCGTGGGACGAGAAGCTTTCTTT
CSALVGREAFF
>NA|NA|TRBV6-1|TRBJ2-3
TGTGCCAGCAGTGAGATTGGGCTGTTCACAGATACGCAGTATTTT
CASSEIGLFTDTQYF
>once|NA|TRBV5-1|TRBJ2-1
TGCGCCAGCAGCCGCCCTAGCGCGGGGTGGAATGAGCAGTTCTTC
CASSRPSAGWNEQFF
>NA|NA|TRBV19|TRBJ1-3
TGTGCCAGTAGTATAGAGAGGGACAATTACTCTGGAAACACCATATATTTT
CASSIERDNYSGNTIYF
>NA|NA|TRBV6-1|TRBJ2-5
TGTGCCAGCAGTGAAGCGTCAGGGAGGGACATCCAAGAGACCCAGTACTTC
CASSEASGRDIQETQYF